What follows describes a single T cell receptor beta chain. J gave up 7 bases and V 0 bases, and 6 bases lay outside the gene matches. Germline-derived CDR1 and CDR2 are MDHEN and SYDVKM. The CDR3 is 15 amino acids. This sample is drawn from a study of blood T cell repertoires in COVID-19. About the study: Sites across the United States, Italy and Spain contributed samples from acute and convalescent COVID-19. Sources were T cells, B-cell-depleted T cells, or PBMCs; the material itself was cDNA or gDNA.

Under the authors' procedure: By means of reference gene primer amplification, nucleated cell counts were estimated. Data came from immunoSEQ multiplex PCR; TCRdb stores just in-frame clones and leaves some out. V and J calls and clone size are those listed in that table; D and trimming were worked out from the DNA. The data hold 100,000 or so clones, with roughly 92% observed a single time. The clonotype comes from a man in his 70s with acute or convalescent COVID-19. The chain carries TRBV28 and TRBJ2-1; 7 bases are a match to TRBD2. Input material: peripheral blood. For the CDR3, the DNA is TGTGCCAGCAGTTTATGGTCTAGCGGAGGGAATGAGCAGTTCTTC. This translates into CASSLWSSGGNEQFF.